The next 23 T cell receptor beta chains were all read from a single sample in a study of CD8 T cells in ankylosing spondylitis. TCRdb re-called the 5' RACE reads through MiXCR, storing one row per CDR3 protein. The profile shows tens of thousands of distinct CDR3 sequences, approximately 5.7% of them singletons. The sample taken for sequencing was synovial fluid, either unsorted or a sorted T cell fraction (not recorded which). The receptors were gathered from a male donor with ankylosing spondylitis.

This CDR3 is CASSPPPDRASFIGVVEQYF. Here the CDR3 DNA reads TGTGCCAGCAGTCCGCCCCCCGACAGGGCTTCATTTATCGGGGTCGTCGAGCAGTACTTC. The chain combines TRBV28 with TRBJ2-7; 7 bases fit TRBD1. Trimming at V came to 5 bases and at J to 6 bases, leaving 28 bases not matched to a gene. The CDR3 is 20 residues long. Germline CDR1 is MDHEN and CDR2 is SYDVKM.

The chain combines TRBV19 with TRBJ2-7; D is undetermined. V lost 3 bases, J lost 3 bases, and 9 bases lay in between. The V gene's germline CDR1 is LNHDA and CDR2 SQIVND (reference sequence). The CDR3 is made up of 13 amino acids. The CDR3 nucleotides read TGTGCCAGTAGTATGGGTAGGGTCTACGAGCAGTACTTC. As protein: CASSMGRVYEQYF.

This clonotype has only a few counts. The gene calls are TRBV6-2 or TRBV6-3 and TRBJ1-3, with a weak D call TRBD1 (6 bases). Trimming stripped 7 bases from V and 1 base from J, with 11 bases between. CDR3 size: 14 residues. Germline V gene sequence: CDR1 MNHEY, CDR2 SVGEGT. CDR3 sequence (DNA): TGTGCCAGCAAGAACACAGGGTCTGGAAACACCATATATTTT. Translating gives CASKNTGSGNTIYF.

The chain joins TRBV2 to TRBJ1-4, with D hard to call. V was cut by 2 bases and J by 7 bases, with 11 bases left in between. Germline V lookup: CDR1 SNHLY, CDR2 FYNNEI. The length of the CDR3 is 14 residues. This CDR3 is CASSELGRREKLFF. The DNA for the CDR3 is TGTGCCAGCAGTGAATTAGGGCGACGTGAAAAACTGTTTTTT.

V gene TRBV7-2 combines with J gene TRBJ2-7; 12 positions match TRBD2. The junction had 4 bases not matched to a gene; V was cut back by 5 bases and J by 2 bases. CDR3 size: 15 residues. Germline values: CDR1 SGHTA, CDR2 FQGNSA. CDR3 protein: CASSVGLAGTYEQYF. The CDR3 DNA reads as TGTGCCAGCAGCGTTGGACTAGCGGGAACCTACGAGCAGTACTTC.

This clonotype was recorded at least ten times. The chain's CDR3 is CASSSTSGRVYEQFF. The CDR3 region has the DNA TGTGCCAGCAGTTCGACTAGCGGGAGAGTCTATGAGCAGTTCTTC. The rearrangement joins TRBV6-5 to TRBJ2-1, with TRBD2 matching 12 bases. The CDR3 runs 15 residues. CDR1 is MNHEY, CDR2 SVGAGI, per germline. With 4 bases clipped from V and 8 bases from J, the junction kept 6 bases outside the gene matches.

This clonotype was counted a few times. This chain connects TRBV30 to TRBJ2-1; 7 bases are shared with TRBD2. With V trimmed by 1 base and J by 9 bases, 6 bases remained unmatched. The CDR3 is 13 residues long. Germline values: CDR1 GTSNPN, CDR2 SVGIG (reference sequence). The CDR3, as DNA: TGTGCCTGGAGTGGGACTAGTGTCGGTGAGCAGTTCTTC. This codes for CAWSGTSVGEQFF.

Many counts were recorded for this clonotype. The V call is TRBV7-3, the J call TRBJ2-2; D is unresolved. Germline V gene lookup returns CDR1 SGHTA and CDR2 FQGTGA. V was trimmed by 2 bases and J by 4 bases, leaving 8 bases between them. The CDR3 consists of 14 residues. This chain's CDR3 is CASSLGPTTGELFF. DNA for the CDR3: TGTGCCAGCAGCTTAGGCCCAACCACCGGGGAGCTGTTTTTT.

This clonotype was observed many times. The gene calls are TRBV3-1 and TRBJ2-2; D is unclear. The CDR3 is made up of 11 amino acids. V dropped 1 base and J dropped 6 bases, with 0 bases sitting between them. Per germline, CDR1 LGHDT and CDR2 YNNKEL (reference sequence). The CDR3 spells CASSQAGELFF. The CDR3 DNA sequence: TGTGCCAGCAGCCAAGCCGGGGAGCTGTTTTTT.

The CDR3 spells CASRSVSGTNEQFF. In nucleotides, the CDR3 is TGTGCCAGCAGAAGCGTCAGCGGCACAAATGAGCAGTTCTTC. The chain recombines TRBV27 with TRBJ2-1, with a weak D call TRBD2 (5 bases). The germline CDR1 and CDR2 sequences are MNHEY and SMNVEV (reference sequence). This CDR3 comprises 14 residues. Trimming took 6 bases from V and 7 from J, leaving 16 bases between them.

In its sample, this clonotype was seen a few times. The chain has TRBV5-1 and TRBJ1-1; unclear D gene. Between the trimmed V and J ends, which lost 0 bases and 10 bases, there was a span of 16 bases. The CDR3 sequence is 14 residues long. Germline V gives CDR1 SGHRS, CDR2 YFSETQ. The CDR3 nucleotides are TGCGCCAGCAGCTTGGGGTTAGGGAACAGAGGAGCTTTCTTT. This sequence encodes CASSLGLGNRGAFF.

This clonotype was counted a few times. The CDR3 loop reads CASSAMDYSYNEQFF. For the CDR3, the DNA is TGTGCCAGCAGTGCCATGGATTACTCCTACAATGAGCAGTTCTTC. The chain links TRBV6-2 or TRBV6-3 to TRBJ2-1; D remains ambiguous. V gave up 5 bases and J gave up 0 bases, with 11 bases separating them. Germline CDR1 reads MNHEY; CDR2 reads SVGEGT. The CDR3 totals 15 residues.

V usage is TRBV19 and J usage is TRBJ2-1, with TRBD1 matching over 7 bases. CDR1 and CDR2 from the germline V gene are LNHDA and SQIVND (reference sequence). CDR3 length: 15 amino acids. Losses at the gene ends were 3 bases for V and 2 bases for J; bases not matched to a gene: 4. This CDR3 is CASSIQGVAYNEQFF. CDR3 in DNA: TGTGCCAGTAGTATTCAGGGGGTCGCCTACAATGAGCAGTTCTTC. The whole variable domain, filled in from reference TRBV19 and TRBJ2-1, reads DGGITQSPKYLFRKEGQNVTLSCEQNLNHDAMYWYRQDPGQGLRLIYYSQIVNDFQKGDIAEGYSVSREKKESFPLTVTSAQKNPTAFYLCASSIQGVAYNEQFFGPGTRLTVL.

In this sample, this clonotype turned up a few times. This chain connects TRBV6-1 to TRBJ2-7; tentatively, D is TRBD1 (6 bases). Germline V gene data show CDR1 as MNHNS and CDR2 as SASEGT. Trimming left V 6 bases short and J 3 bases short, with 18 bases between. The CDR3 is 15 residues long. The CDR3 nucleotides are TGTGCCAGCAGACAACGGACGGACAGATACTACGAGCAGTACTTC. Its translation is CASRQRTDRYYEQYF.

This clonotype was counted at least ten times. The chain employs TRBV20-1 and TRBJ2-3; no clear D gene. V was cut by 3 bases and J by 0 bases, with 4 bases left in between. CDR1 is DFQATT and CDR2 is SNEGSKA in the germline V gene (reference sequence). This CDR3 has 12 amino acids. Written as DNA, the CDR3 is TGCAGTGCTAGGGCAAGCACAGATACGCAGTATTTT. It specifies CSARASTDTQYF.

This clonotype was counted at least ten times. The rearrangement joins TRBV6-1 to TRBJ1-1; 9 bases are shared with TRBD1. The V and J ends lost 6 bases and 1 base, in that order; junction bases with no gene match: 3. CDR1 MNHNS and CDR2 SASEGT come from the germline V gene. The CDR3 length is 14 residues. DNA of the CDR3: TGTGCCAGCAGCAAGACAGGGGGGAACACTGAAGCTTTCTTT. Protein product: CASSKTGGNTEAFF.

This rearrangement joins TRBV2 to TRBJ2-1; a weak D match, TRBD2 (6 bases). Germline assignment: CDR1 SNHLY and CDR2 FYNNEI. The CDR3 is made up of 15 amino acids. The V end was cut by 6 bases, the J end by 6 bases, with 18 bases between. This CDR3 is CASSRQGLSSNEQFF. In DNA form, the CDR3 reads TGTGCCAGCAGCCGGCAGGGACTGAGTTCCAATGAGCAGTTCTTC.

This clonotype has ten or more counts. The chain combines TRBV3-1 with TRBJ2-1; 11 bases are a match to TRBD2. Germline V CDR1 and CDR2: LGHDT, YNNKEL (reference sequence). CDR3 length equals 15 residues. Trimming cost V 1 base and J 9 bases; bases outside gene matches: 5. In DNA, the CDR3 is TGTGCCAGCAGCCAAGTAGCGGGGGGGGACGTTGAGCAGTTCTTC. Protein sequence: CASSQVAGGDVEQFF.

This clonotype was counted between two and nine times. The chain combines TRBV12-3 or TRBV12-4 with TRBJ1-1; weak D call: TRBD1 (5 bases). This CDR3 spans 14 amino acids. V lost 2 bases to trimming and J lost 10 bases, with 17 bases between them. This chain's CDR3 is CASSLFSGARLAFF. Here the CDR3 DNA reads TGTGCCAGCAGTTTATTCTCCGGGGCGAGGTTAGCTTTCTTT.

This clonotype was counted at least ten times. The rearrangement uses TRBV5-4 and TRBJ2-7, with 11 bases aligning to TRBD1. CDR3 length: 15 residues. V was clipped by 4 bases and J by 6 bases; unmatched bases: 9. Germline V CDR1 and CDR2: SGHNT, YYREEE (reference sequence). The CDR3 region is CASSRIWTGGTEQYF. Here the CDR3 DNA reads TGTGCCAGCAGCCGGATATGGACAGGGGGCACCGAGCAGTACTTC.

This clonotype was observed many times. The chain uses TRBV20-1 and TRBJ2-7; the D gene is possibly TRBD2 (5 bases). Germline lookup yields CDR1 DFQATT and CDR2 SNEGSKA (reference sequence). V gave up 0 bases and J gave up 5 bases, with 17 bases separating them. This CDR3 has 15 residues. CDR3 amino acids: CSARDGMGSGDEQYF. Here the CDR3 DNA reads TGCAGTGCTAGAGACGGGATGGGCTCTGGCGACGAGCAGTACTTC.

This CDR3 reads CASSVSPQLYEQFF. In nucleotides, the CDR3 is TGTGCCAGCAGTGTGAGTCCACAGTTGTATGAGCAGTTCTTC. V and J are TRBV25-1 and TRBJ2-1; D remains unclear. V was shortened by 4 bases and J by 8 bases, with 15 bases between the two germline ends. The V gene's germline CDR1 is MGHDK and CDR2 SYGVNS. The CDR3 loop spans 14 amino acids.

This clonotype was seen only a few times. The V and J genes are TRBV7-8 and TRBJ1-1, with D uncertain. CDR1 and CDR2 (germline): SGHVS, FQNEAQ. The length of the CDR3 is 11 residues. Trimming pared 0 bases from V and 8 bases from J, leaving 4 bases between. The CDR3 region has the DNA TGTGCCAGCAGCTTAGCTGGGGAAGCTTTCTTT. It translates to CASSLAGEAFF.